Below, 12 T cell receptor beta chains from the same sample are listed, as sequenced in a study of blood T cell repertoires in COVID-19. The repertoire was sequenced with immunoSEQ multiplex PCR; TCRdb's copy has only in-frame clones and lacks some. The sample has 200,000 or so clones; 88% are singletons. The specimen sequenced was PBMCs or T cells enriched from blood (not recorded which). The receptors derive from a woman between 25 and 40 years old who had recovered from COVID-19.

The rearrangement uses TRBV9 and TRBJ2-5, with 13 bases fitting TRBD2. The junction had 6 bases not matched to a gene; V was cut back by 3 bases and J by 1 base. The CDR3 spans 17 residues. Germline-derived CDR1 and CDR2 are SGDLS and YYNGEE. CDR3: CASSGSGTSGVQETQYF. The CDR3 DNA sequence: TGTGCCAGCAGCGGATCCGGGACTAGCGGGGTCCAAGAGACCCAGTACTTC.

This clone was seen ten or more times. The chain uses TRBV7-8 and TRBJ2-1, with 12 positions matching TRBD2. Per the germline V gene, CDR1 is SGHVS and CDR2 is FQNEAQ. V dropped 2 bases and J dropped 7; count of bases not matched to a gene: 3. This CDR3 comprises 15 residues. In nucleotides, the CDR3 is TGTGCCAGCAGCTTAACTAGCGGGGGGTGGAATGAGCAGTTCTTC. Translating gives CASSLTSGGWNEQFF.

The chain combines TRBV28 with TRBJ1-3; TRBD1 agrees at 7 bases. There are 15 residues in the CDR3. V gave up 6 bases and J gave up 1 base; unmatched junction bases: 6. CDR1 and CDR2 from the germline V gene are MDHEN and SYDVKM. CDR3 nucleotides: TGTGCCAGCAGCTCATTGACAGGGTCTGGAAACACCATATATTTT. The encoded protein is CASSSLTGSGNTIYF.

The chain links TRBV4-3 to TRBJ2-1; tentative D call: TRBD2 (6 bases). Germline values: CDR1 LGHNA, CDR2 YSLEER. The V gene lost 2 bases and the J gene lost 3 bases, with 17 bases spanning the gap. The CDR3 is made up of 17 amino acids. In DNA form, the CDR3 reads TGCGCCAGCAGCCAAACGACTAGTATCGTGGACTACAATGAGCAGTTCTTC. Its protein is CASSQTTSIVDYNEQFF.

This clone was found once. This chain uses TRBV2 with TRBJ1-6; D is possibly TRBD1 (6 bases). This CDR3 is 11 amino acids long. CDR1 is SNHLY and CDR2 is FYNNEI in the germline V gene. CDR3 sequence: CGGGQNSPLHF. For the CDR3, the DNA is TGTGGCGGGGGCCAGAATTCACCCCTCCACTTT. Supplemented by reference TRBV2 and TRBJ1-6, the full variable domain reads EPEVTQTPSHQVTQMGQEVILRCVPISNHLYFYWYRQILGQKVEFLVSFYNNEISEKSEIFDDQFSVERPDGSNFTLKIRSTKLEDSAMYFCGGGQNSPLHFGNGTRLTVT.

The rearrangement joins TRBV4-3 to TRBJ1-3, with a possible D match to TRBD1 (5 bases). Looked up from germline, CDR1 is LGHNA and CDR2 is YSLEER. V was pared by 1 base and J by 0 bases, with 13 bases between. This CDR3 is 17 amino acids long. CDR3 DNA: TGCGCCAGCAGCCAAGCCACAGGATCTTACTCTGGAAACACCATATATTTT. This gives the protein CASSQATGSYSGNTIYF.

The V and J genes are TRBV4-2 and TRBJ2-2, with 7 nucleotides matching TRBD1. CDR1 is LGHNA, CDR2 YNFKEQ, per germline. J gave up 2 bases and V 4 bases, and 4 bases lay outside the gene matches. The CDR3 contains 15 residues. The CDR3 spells CASSRTGENTGELFF. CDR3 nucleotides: TGTGCCAGCAGCCGAACAGGGGAAAACACCGGGGAGCTGTTTTTT.

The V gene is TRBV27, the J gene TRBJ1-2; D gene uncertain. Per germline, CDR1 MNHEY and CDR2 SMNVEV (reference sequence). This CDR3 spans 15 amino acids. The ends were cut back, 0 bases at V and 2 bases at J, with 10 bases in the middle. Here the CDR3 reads CASSLSAGRNYGYTF. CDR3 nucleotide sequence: TGTGCCAGCAGTTTATCGGCAGGCCGCAACTATGGCTACACCTTC.

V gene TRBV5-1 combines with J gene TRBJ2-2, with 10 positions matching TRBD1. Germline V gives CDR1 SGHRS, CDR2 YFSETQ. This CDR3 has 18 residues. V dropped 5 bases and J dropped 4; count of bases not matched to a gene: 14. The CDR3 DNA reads TGCGCCAGCAGTCGGGACAGGGGCCCACTAAGGGGCACCGGGGAGCTGTTTTTT. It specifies CASSRDRGPLRGTGELFF.

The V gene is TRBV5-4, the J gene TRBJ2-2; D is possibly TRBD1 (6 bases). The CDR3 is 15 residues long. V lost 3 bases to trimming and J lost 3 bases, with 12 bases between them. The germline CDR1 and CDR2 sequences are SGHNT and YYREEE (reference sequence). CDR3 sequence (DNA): TGTGCCAGCAGCTCACCGGGACATCACACCGGGGAGCTGTTTTTT. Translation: CASSSPGHHTGELFF.

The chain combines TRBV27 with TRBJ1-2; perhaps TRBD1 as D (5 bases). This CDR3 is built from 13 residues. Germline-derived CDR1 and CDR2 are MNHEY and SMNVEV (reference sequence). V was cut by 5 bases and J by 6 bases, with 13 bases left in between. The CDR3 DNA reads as TGTGCCAGCAGTCCCGTGGGGGGGAATGGCTACACCTTC. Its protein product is CASSPVGGNGYTF.

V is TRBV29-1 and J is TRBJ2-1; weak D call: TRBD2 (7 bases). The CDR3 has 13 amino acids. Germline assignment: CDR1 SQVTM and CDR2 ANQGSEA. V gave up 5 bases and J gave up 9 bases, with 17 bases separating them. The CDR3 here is CSVSTNREGEQFF. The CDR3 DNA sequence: TGCAGCGTTAGTACCAACAGGGAGGGTGAGCAGTTCTTC.